These 2 T cell receptor beta chains were sequenced from one sample in a study of beta chain features in type 1 diabetes listed by TCRdb under 2018. No cognate antigen is known for these TCRs. General conclusions and limits of the study: A moderate but significant shortening of TCRB CDR3 length was observed in type 1 diabetes patients in all four CD4+ subsets.

Preparation of the library involved the immunoSEQ multiplex PCR assay. The entire amount of isolated RNA was reverse transcribed using the High Capacity cDNA Reverse Transcription Kit, so the sequenced TCRB transcripts were expressed ones. The table was pulled from immuneACCESS by TCRdb, which kept in-frame rearrangements only. Such tables lose some clones; where checked, under half of the loss comes from unresolved V genes, and the rest has no known cause. This sample has 130,000 or so clones in its table, and roughly a sixth of those were observed once. The ten most abundant clones make up around 2.5% of the sample. The sample comprised central memory CD4+ T cells from blood. All receptors come from a young man with type 1 diabetes.

This clone has a handful of counts. This rearrangement joins TRBV9 to TRBJ2-7, with no clear D. Germline CDR1 reads SGDLS; CDR2 reads YYNGEE. V lost 3 bases, J lost 5 bases, and 15 bases lay in between. The CDR3 totals 14 residues. Written as DNA, the CDR3 is TGTGCCAGCAGCGCATCCCAATTGTGGGACGAGCAGTACTTC. This translates into CASSASQLWDEQYF.

This clone occurred a few times. The chain has TRBV25-1 and TRBJ2-3, with D uncertain. CDR1 is MGHDK, CDR2 SYGVNS, per germline. Trimming pared 4 bases from V and 1 base from J, leaving 3 bases between. There are 12 residues in the CDR3. CDR3 residues: CASSAGTDTQYF. The CDR3 coding sequence is TGTGCCAGCAGTGCGGGCACAGATACGCAGTATTTT.